A single sample is the source of the 20 T cell receptor beta chains below, sequenced in a study of T cells in Graves' hyperthyroidism and ophthalmopathy. TCR beta CDR3 sequences were amplified from RNA transcripts. The HTBI primer set served for first-round RT-PCR of the TCR CDR3. One entry per CDR3 protein results from TCRdb running MiXCR on the multiplex PCR reads. Among under 700,000 distinct CDR3 sequences listed, just over 45% were seen once. Sequenced material: peripheral blood or thyroid tissue (not recorded which). The receptors were gathered from a woman aged 18-29 years with Graves' hyperthyroidism.

In this sample, this clonotype turned up many times. The chain is built from TRBV5-1 and TRBJ2-7; possibly TRBD1 or TRBD2 for D (5 bases each). This CDR3 comprises 14 residues. The germline V and J ends were trimmed by 5 bases and 3 bases, with 15 bases remaining between them. The V gene's germline CDR1 is SGHRS and CDR2 YFSETQ. CDR3 nucleotides: TGCGCCAGCAGTTATACCGGGACGGACTACGAGCAGTACTTC. Translation gives CASSYTGTDYEQYF.

This rearrangement joins TRBV7-3 to TRBJ1-5; D possibly corresponds to TRBD1 (6 bases). Germline V gene sequence: CDR1 SGHTA, CDR2 FQGTGA. With 6 bases removed from V and 7 bases from J, the gap between germline ends came to 13 bases. CDR3 length equals 13 residues. The CDR3 bases are TGTGCCAGCAGTCACAGGGATGAGCAGCCCCAGCATTTT. It codes for CASSHRDEQPQHF.

Remarks on this clonotype: A much larger clone lies a single base off, so this may be a read error. The chain carries TRBV29-1 and TRBJ2-7; 11 nucleotides line up with TRBD2. CDR1 is SQVTM and CDR2 is ANQGSEA in the germline V gene. The CDR3 extends over 14 amino acids. CDR3 coding DNA: TGCAGCGTTGAGGGGACTAGCGGCTCCTACGGGCAGTACTTC. It yields the protein CSVEGTSGSYGQYF.

In its sample, this clonotype was seen many times. The chain carries TRBV7-9 and TRBJ2-7, with 11 positions matching TRBD2. The CDR3 contains 14 residues. The V gene end was trimmed by 5 bases and the J gene end by 3 bases; junction bases not matched to a gene: 3. In germline, CDR1 is SEHNR, CDR2 FQNEAQ (reference sequence). CDR3 nucleotides: TGTGCCAGCAGCGCCGGACTAGCGGGCTACGAGCAGTACTTC. Protein product: CASSAGLAGYEQYF.

The chain recombines TRBV29-1 with TRBJ2-1; TRBD1 is a possible D gene (6 bases). This CDR3 has 13 amino acids. Trimming cost V 5 bases and J 4 bases, with 12 bases left between them. CDR1 and CDR2 from the germline V gene are SQVTM and ANQGSEA. In DNA, the CDR3 is TGCAGCGTTCAGGGGTCCATATACAATGAGCAGTTCTTC. It specifies CSVQGSIYNEQFF.

J is TRBJ1-2 and V is TRBV15, with 11 bases fitting TRBD1. CDR3 length: 14 residues. V shed 5 bases, J shed 6 bases, and the junction held 5 bases outside the gene matches. Germline V gives CDR1 LNHNV, CDR2 YYDKDF (reference sequence). As DNA, the CDR3 is TGTGCCACCAGCCCAAGGACAGGGGGCGATGGCTACACCTTC. Its protein product is CATSPRTGGDGYTF. Looking up the rest from reference TRBV15 and TRBJ1-2 gives the full variable domain: DAMVIQNPRYQVTQFGKPVTLSCSQTLNHNVMYWYQQKSSQAPKLLFHYYDKDFNNEADTPDNFQSRRPNTSFCFLDIRSPGLGDTAMYLCATSPRTGGDGYTFGSGTRLTVV.

The chain is built from TRBV7-3 and TRBJ1-5; tentatively, D is TRBD1 (5 bases). The CDR3 is 17 residues long. Per the germline V gene, CDR1 is SGHTA and CDR2 is FQGTGA. V lost 2 bases and J lost 2, with 16 bases in between. The CDR3 DNA reads TGTGCCAGCAGCTTAGCCGGACATGGCGCCGGCAATCAGCCCCAGCATTTT. Protein sequence: CASSLAGHGAGNQPQHF.

As regards this clonotype: A much larger clone is a single base away; this may be a read error. The rearrangement joins TRBV7-2 to TRBJ2-2; D is ambiguous. V was trimmed by 3 bases and J by 7 bases, leaving 18 bases between them. The CDR3 is made up of 16 amino acids. Germline loops: CDR1 SGHTA, CDR2 FQGNSA. The CDR3 is CASSFYGLVRSGELFF. CDR3 nucleotide sequence: TGTGCCAGCAGCTTTTACGGGCTCGTACGGAGCGGGGAGCTGTTTTTT.

On this clonotype itself: This sequence may be a read error, since a much larger clone differs from it by one base. The chain employs TRBV7-1 and TRBJ2-7, with TRBD2 matching 8 bases. TRBV7-1 is noted as an ORF with a role that remains uncertain. The CDR3 runs to 18 residues. Germline trimming cut 7 bases from V and 2 bases from J; bases unmatched to any gene: 19. The CDR3 coding sequence is TGTGCCAGCACCACCTGGGGGCCAGCGGGAGCCCAGACCTACGAGCAGTACTTC. It translates to CASTTWGPAGAQTYEQYF.

The genes are TRBV29-1 and TRBJ2-7; D possibly corresponds to TRBD1 (7 bases). Per germline, CDR1 SQVTM and CDR2 ANQGSEA. Trimming shortened V by 7 bases and J by 3 bases, and 13 bases separated the two germline ends. This CDR3 comprises 12 residues. CDR3 sequence (DNA): TGCAGCGCTAGACAGGGAGGCTACGAGCAGTACTTC. Its protein product is CSARQGGYEQYF.

The rearrangement links TRBV12-3 or TRBV12-4 to TRBJ1-1; no clear D. The CDR3 is 12 residues long. V was clipped by 1 base and J by 4 bases, with 4 bases between them. CDR3 protein: CASSLVSTEAFF. The CDR3 region has the DNA TGTGCCAGCAGTTTAGTGAGCACTGAAGCTTTCTTT.

The V call is TRBV7-8, the J call TRBJ2-7; TRBD1 matches at 7 bases. This CDR3 is 15 amino acids long. V dropped 5 bases and J dropped 7; count of bases not matched to a gene: 14. CDR1 is SGHVS, CDR2 FQNEAQ, per germline. The CDR3 protein is CASSPSYTGEREQYF. Written as DNA, the CDR3 is TGTGCCAGCAGCCCCTCCTATACAGGGGAGAGGGAGCAGTACTTC.

The chain joins TRBV7-2 to TRBJ2-7; 10 bases align to TRBD2. The germline V gene has CDR1 SGHTA and CDR2 FQGNSA. This CDR3 is built from 15 residues. V lost 6 bases and J lost 2; bases outside the gene matches: 7. CDR3 sequence (DNA): TGTGCCAGCAGTTGGGGGACTAGCGTGACCTACGAGCAGTACTTC. Protein: CASSWGTSVTYEQYF.

This clonotype showed up many times. This sequence joins TRBV7-9 and TRBJ1-1; no clear D. This CDR3 is 13 amino acids long. Deletions cut 1 base from V and 4 bases from J, with 7 bases between. Per the germline V gene, CDR1 is SEHNR and CDR2 is FQNEAQ (reference sequence). Here the CDR3 DNA reads TGTGCCAGCAGCTTAGGGTGGGGCACTGAAGCTTTCTTT. Protein: CASSLGWGTEAFF.

The sample holds one count of this clonotype. The rearrangement links TRBV24-1 to TRBJ2-5, with 12 bases matching TRBD2. Per the germline V gene, CDR1 is KGHDR and CDR2 is SFDVKD. The CDR3 is 17 amino acids. With V trimmed by 1 base and J by 3 bases, 5 bases remained unmatched. The CDR3 DNA reads TGTGCCACCAGTGATTTCCCTAGCGGGAGGGCCGAAGAGACCCAGTACTTC. Its protein is CATSDFPSGRAEETQYF.

V gene TRBV12-3 or TRBV12-4 combines with J gene TRBJ1-1, with a possible D match to TRBD1 (6 bases). V lost 6 bases and J 0 bases, leaving 11 bases between the germline ends. This CDR3 is 14 amino acids long. The CDR3 bases are TGTGCCAGCAGCGGACAGATCTTGAACACTGAAGCTTTCTTT. Its protein is CASSGQILNTEAFF.

On this clonotype: One end of the junction does not line up with germline, which may come from a read error. J is TRBJ1-1 and V is TRBV10-2, with 7 bases lining up with TRBD1. Germline V gene lookup returns CDR1 WSHSY and CDR2 SAAADI. This CDR3 spans 14 amino acids. CDR3 nucleotides: TGTGCCAGCTCACTTTCAACAGGGGTTGTTGAAGCTTTCTTT. It specifies CASSLSTGVVEAFF.

The chain joins TRBV29-1 to TRBJ2-7; D not certain. This CDR3 comprises 10 residues. Between the trimmed V and J ends, which lost 4 bases and 7 bases, there was a span of 8 bases. Per the germline V gene, CDR1 is SQVTM and CDR2 is ANQGSEA. CDR3 sequence (DNA): TGCAGCGTTGGTTCCCATGAGCAGTACTTC. This encodes CSVGSHEQYF.

The chain uses TRBV29-1 and TRBJ1-2; D is possibly TRBD1 (5 bases). Germline-derived CDR1 and CDR2 are SQVTM and ANQGSEA. V was cut by 7 bases and J by 6 bases, with 18 bases left in between. The CDR3 is 13 amino acids. The DNA for the CDR3 is TGCAGCGGGGGCGGGACTCAAAGCAATGGCTACACCTTC. Translating gives CSGGGTQSNGYTF.

The chain uses TRBV7-2 and TRBJ2-7; no clear D gene. The CDR3 is made up of 17 amino acids. Trimming removed 1 base from V and 0 bases from J, with 16 bases in between. The germline CDR1 and CDR2 sequences are SGHTA and FQGNSA. The CDR3 loop reads CASSLDRPGLSSYEQYF. CDR3 bases: TGTGCCAGCAGCTTAGATCGCCCCGGATTGAGCTCCTACGAGCAGTACTTC.